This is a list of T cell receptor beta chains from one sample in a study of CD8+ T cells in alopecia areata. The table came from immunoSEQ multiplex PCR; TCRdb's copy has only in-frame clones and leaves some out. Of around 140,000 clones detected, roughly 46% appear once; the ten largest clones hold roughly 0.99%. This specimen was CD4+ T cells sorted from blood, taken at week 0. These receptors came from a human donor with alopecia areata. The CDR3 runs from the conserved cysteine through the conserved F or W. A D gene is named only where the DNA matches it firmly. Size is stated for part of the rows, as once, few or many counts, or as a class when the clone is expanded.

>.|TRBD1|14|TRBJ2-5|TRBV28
CASSPGDRFETQYF
TGTGCCAGCAGTCCCGGGGACAGGTTTGAGACCCAGTACTTC
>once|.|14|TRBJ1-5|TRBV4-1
CASSHTDSNQPQHF
TGCGCCAGCAGCCACACTGACAGCAATCAGCCCCAGCATTTT
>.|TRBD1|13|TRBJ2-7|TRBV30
CAWSQGQSYEQYF
TGTGCCTGGAGTCAGGGACAGTCCTACGAGCAGTACTTC
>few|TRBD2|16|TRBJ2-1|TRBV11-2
CASSSLAGGLYNEQFF
TGTGCCAGCAGCTCACTAGCGGGAGGGCTCTACAATGAGCAGTTCTTC
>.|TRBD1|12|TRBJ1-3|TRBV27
CASRDRVGTIYF
TGTGCCAGCAGGGACAGGGTGGGCACCATATATTTT
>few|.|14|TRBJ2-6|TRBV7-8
CASTKGRGANVLTF
TGTGCCAGCACCAAGGGGAGGGGGGCCAACGTCCTGACTTTC
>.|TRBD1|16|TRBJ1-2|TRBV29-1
CSALYRTGPLSYGYTF
TGCAGCGCTCTTTACAGGACAGGGCCCCTTTCCTATGGCTACACCTTC
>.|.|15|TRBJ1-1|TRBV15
CATSSRQARETEAFF
TGTGCCACCAGCTCACGACAGGCGAGGGAAACTGAAGCTTTCTTT
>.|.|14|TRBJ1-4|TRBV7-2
CASSQGATNEKLFF
TGTGCCAGCAGCCAAGGTGCGACTAATGAAAAACTGTTTTTT
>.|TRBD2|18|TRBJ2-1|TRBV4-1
CASSQGSWTSSSYNEQFF
TGCGCCAGCAGCCAAGGTTCCTGGACTAGCAGTTCCTACAATGAGCAGTTCTTC
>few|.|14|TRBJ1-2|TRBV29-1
CSVEDQERGYGYTF
TGCAGCGTTGAAGATCAGGAGAGAGGCTATGGCTACACCTTC
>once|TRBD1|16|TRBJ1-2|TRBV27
CASSFYETGDPYGYTF
TGTGCCAGCAGTTTCTATGAGACAGGGGATCCCTATGGCTACACCTTC
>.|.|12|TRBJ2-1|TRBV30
CAWNRQYNEQFF
TGTGCCTGGAACAGACAGTACAATGAGCAGTTCTTC
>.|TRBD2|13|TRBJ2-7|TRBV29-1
CSGGGLAGNEQYF
TGCAGCGGGGGGGGACTAGCGGGCAACGAGCAGTACTTC
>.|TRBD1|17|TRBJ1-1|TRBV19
CASSILLGTGMNTEAFF
TGTGCCAGTAGTATATTGCTTGGGACAGGGATGAACACTGAAGCTTTCTTT